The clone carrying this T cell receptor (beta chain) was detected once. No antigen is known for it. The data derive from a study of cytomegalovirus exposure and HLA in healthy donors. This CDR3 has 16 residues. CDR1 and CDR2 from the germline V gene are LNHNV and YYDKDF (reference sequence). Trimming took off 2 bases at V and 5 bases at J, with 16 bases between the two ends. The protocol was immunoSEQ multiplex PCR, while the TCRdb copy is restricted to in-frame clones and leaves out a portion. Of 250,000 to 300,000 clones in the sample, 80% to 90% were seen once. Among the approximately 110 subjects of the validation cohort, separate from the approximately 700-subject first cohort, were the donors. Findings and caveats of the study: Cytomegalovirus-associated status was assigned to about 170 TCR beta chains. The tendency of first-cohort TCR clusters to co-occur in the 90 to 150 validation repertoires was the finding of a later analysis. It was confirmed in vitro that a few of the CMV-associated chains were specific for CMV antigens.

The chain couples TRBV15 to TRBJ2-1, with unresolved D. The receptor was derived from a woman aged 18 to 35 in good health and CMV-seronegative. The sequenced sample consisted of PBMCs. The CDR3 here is CATSRSRVLTDNEQFF. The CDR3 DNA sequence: TGTGCCACCAGCAGATCCCGGGTCCTCACGGACAATGAGCAGTTCTTC.